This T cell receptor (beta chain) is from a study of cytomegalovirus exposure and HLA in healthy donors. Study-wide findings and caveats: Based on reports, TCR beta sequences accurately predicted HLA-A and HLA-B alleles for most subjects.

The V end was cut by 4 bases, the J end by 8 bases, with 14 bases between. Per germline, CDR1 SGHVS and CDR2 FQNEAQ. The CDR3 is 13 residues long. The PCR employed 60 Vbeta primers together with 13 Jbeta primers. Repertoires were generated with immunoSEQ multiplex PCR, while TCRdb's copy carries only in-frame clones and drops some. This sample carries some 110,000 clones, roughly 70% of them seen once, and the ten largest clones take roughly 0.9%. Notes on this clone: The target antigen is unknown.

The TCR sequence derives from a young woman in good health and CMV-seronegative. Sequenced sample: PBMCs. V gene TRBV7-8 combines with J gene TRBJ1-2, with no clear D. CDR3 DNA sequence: TGTGCCAGCAGCTCAAGCGGGGTCTCGGGCTACACCTTC. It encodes CASSSSGVSGYTF. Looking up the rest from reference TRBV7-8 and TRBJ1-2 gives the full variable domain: GAGVSQSPRYKVAKRGQDVALRCDPISGHVSLFWYQQALGQGPEFLTYFQNEAQLDKSGLPSDRFFAERPEGSVSTLKIQRTQQEDSAVYLCASSSSGVSGYTFGSGTRLTVV.